This note documents a single T cell receptor (beta chain) sequence. The antigen remains unidentified. The data were obtained in a study of cytomegalovirus exposure and HLA in healthy donors. Study overall: Most genotyped donors, approximately 77% of more than 300, had Caucasian-associated genetic ancestry.

Points from the study as a whole: Researchers reported in a later analysis that a missense DCLRE1C variant was tied to TCR beta V- and J-gene trimming. The classifier reportedly diagnosed cytomegalovirus status with high sensitivity and specificity. Apart from CMV serostatus, no immune exposure information was available.

In the PCR, 60 Vbeta and 13 Jbeta primers were used. Only in-frame clones appear in the TCRdb table, and some are missing; sequencing was by immunoSEQ multiplex PCR. The sample carries approximately 150,000 clones, approximately 83% recorded once. V lost 5 bases and J lost 3; bases outside the gene matches: 3. Germline assignment: CDR1 LNHDA and CDR2 SQIVND (reference sequence). There are 15 residues in the CDR3. The clonotype originates from a male donor in good health and CMV-seronegative. Material for sequencing was PBMCs. The rearrangement joins TRBV19 to TRBJ1-5; 11 bases fit TRBD1. CDR3 bases: TGTGCCAGTAGTCGGACAGGGGGCACCAATCAGCCCCAGCATTTT. Protein sequence: CASSRTGGTNQPQHF.